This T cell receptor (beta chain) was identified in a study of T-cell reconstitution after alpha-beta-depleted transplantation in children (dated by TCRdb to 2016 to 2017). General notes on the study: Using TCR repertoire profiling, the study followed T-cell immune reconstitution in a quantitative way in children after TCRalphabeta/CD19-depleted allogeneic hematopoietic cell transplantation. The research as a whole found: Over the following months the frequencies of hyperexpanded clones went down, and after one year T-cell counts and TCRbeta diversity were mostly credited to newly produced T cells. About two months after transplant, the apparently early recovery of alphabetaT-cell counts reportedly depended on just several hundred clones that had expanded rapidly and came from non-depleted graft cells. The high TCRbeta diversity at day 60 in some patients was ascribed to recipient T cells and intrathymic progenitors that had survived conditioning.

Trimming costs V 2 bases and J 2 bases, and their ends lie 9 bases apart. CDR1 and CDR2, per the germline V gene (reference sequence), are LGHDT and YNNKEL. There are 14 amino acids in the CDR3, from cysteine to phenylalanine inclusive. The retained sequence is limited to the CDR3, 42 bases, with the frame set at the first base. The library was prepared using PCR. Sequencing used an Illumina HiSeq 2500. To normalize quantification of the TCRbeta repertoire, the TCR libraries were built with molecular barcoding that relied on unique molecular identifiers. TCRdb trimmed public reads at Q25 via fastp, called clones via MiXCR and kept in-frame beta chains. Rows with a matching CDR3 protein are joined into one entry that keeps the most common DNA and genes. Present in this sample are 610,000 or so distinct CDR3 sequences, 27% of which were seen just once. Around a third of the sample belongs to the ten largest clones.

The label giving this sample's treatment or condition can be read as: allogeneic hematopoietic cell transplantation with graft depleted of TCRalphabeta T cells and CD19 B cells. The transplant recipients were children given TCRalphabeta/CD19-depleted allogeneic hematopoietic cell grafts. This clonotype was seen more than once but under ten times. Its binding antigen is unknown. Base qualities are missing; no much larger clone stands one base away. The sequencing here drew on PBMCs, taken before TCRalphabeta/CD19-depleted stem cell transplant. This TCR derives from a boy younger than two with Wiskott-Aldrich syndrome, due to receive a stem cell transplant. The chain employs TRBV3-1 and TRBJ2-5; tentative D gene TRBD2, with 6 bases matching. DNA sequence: TGTGCCAGCAGCCAACAACTAGCACAAGAGACCCAGTACTTC. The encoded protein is CASSQQLAQETQYF.